This T cell receptor (beta chain) was identified during a study of T cell clonality in common variable immunodeficiency. Germline V gene data show CDR1 as SEHNR and CDR2 as FQNEAQ (reference sequence). With V trimmed by 7 bases and J by 4 bases, 6 bases remained unmatched. The CDR3 has 13 residues. Sequenced by immunoSEQ multiplex PCR; TCRdb stores in-frame clones only, minus some. The sample offers tens of thousands of clones and no singletons, the top ten holding around 6.3%. Study-level findings and limits: In common variable immunodeficiency, TCR beta chains reportedly carried fewer deletions and N-nucleotide insertions. CVID subjects shared fewer TCRbeta clones than healthy controls did.

This clone was observed many times. Its specificity is unknown. The CDR3 end lies 3 residues beyond the end of the read and is filled in from the germline J gene. The TCR was taken from a person aged 18 to 75 in good health. The sequenced sample consisted of peripheral blood mononuclear cells. The chain employs TRBV7-9 and TRBJ1-1, with 7 bases aligning to TRBD1. This chain's CDR3 is CASIKGGVTEAFF. Partial CDR3 DNA: TGTGCCAGCATCAAAGGGGGCGTCACTGAA. Combining the CDR3 with reference TRBV7-9 and TRBJ1-1 gives the whole variable domain DTGVSQNPRHKITKRGQNVTFRCDPISEHNRLYWYRQTLGQGPEFLTYFQNEAQLEKSRLLSDRFSAERPKGSFSTLEIQRTEQGDSAMYLCASIKGGVTEAFFGQGTRLTVV.